This T cell receptor (beta chain) came from a study of vaccination and CD4 T cells after COVID-19. Overall study: Convalescent participants consisted of six males and four females, two being Hispanic.

Comment on this clonotype: Its specificity is unknown.

Indicated treatment: approximately 11-day PBMC culture with coronavirus spike peptide pools or control peptides (ViraFEST assay). Notes on the study in general: SARS-CoV-2-reactive clonotypes rose nonsignificantly, with the median going from about 20 to 38.

Germline V CDR1 and CDR2: LGHDT, YNNKEL (reference sequence). The CDR3 contains 14 residues. V shed 4 bases and J 5 bases; nucleotides not matched to a gene: 5. Oncomine TCR Beta short-read sequencing was applied to DNA from cultured CD4+ T cells. In TCRdb, the PCR reads were re-called with MiXCR into one record per CDR3 protein. The sample contains 15,000 to 20,000 distinct CDR3 sequences, about a third of which appear only once. This specimen was CD4+ T cells from blood, cultured in vitro, taken before SARS-CoV-2 vaccination. This clonotype originated in a human donor who received a COVID-19 vaccine. This chain links TRBV3-1 with TRBJ2-7; the match to TRBD2 covers 10 bases. The CDR3 protein is CASSLSGGFHEQYF. In nucleotides, the CDR3 is TGTGCCAGCAGCCTTAGCGGGGGGTTCCACGAGCAGTACTTC.